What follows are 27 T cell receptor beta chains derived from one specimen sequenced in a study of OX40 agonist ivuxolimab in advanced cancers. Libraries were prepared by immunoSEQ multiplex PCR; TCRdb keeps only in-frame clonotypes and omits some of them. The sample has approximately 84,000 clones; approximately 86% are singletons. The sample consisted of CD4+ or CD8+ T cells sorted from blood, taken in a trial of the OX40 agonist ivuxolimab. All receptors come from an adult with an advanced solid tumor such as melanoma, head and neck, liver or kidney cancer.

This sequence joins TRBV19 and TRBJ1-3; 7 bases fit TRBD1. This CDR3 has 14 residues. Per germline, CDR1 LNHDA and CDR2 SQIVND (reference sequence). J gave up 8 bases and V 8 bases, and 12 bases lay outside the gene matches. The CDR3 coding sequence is TGTGCCAGTCAGGACAGGCTGCTTAGTGACACCATATATTTT. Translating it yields CASQDRLLSDTIYF.

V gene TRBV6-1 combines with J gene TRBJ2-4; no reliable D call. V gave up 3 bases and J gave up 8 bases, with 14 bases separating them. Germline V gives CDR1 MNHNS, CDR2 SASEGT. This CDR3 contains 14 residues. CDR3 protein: CASSDFVRRDIQYF. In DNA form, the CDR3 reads TGTGCCAGCAGTGATTTTGTCAGAAGGGACATTCAGTACTTC.

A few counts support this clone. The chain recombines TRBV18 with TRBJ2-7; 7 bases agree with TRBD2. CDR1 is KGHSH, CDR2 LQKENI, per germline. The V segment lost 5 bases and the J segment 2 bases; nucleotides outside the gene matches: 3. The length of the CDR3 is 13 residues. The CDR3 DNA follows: TGTGCCAGCTCAGGACGGGGGGCCTACGAGCAGTACTTC. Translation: CASSGRGAYEQYF.

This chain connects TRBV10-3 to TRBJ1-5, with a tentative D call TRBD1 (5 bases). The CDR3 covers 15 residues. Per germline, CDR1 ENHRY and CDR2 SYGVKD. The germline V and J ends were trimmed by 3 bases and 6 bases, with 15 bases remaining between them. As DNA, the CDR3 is TGTGCCATCAGTGAACAGCCAGGGAGTATTCAGCCCCAGCATTTT. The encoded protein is CAISEQPGSIQPQHF.

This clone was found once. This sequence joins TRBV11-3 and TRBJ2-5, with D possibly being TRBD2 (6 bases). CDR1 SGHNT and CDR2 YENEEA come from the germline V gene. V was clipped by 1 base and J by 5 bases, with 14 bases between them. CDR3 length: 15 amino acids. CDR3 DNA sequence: TGTGCCAGCAGCTTAGGAGCCGCTGGAGGGGAGACCCAGTACTTC. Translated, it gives CASSLGAAGGETQYF.

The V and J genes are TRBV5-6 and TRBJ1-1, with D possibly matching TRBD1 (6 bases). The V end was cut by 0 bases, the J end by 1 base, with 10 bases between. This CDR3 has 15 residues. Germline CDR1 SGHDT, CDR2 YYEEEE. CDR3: CASSLGGLQNTEAFF. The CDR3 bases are TGTGCCAGCAGCTTGGGGGGGCTCCAGAACACTGAAGCTTTCTTT.

In nucleotides, the CDR3 is TGTGCCAGCAGCTCAGGGACAGGGGAGACCGGGGAGCTGTTTTTT. Translation gives CASSSGTGETGELFF. The chain recombines TRBV6-5 with TRBJ2-2; TRBD1 aligns across 10 bases. The CDR3 sequence is 15 residues long. Germline CDR1 is MNHEY and CDR2 is SVGAGI. Losses at the gene ends were 6 bases for V and 5 bases for J; bases not matched to a gene: 6.

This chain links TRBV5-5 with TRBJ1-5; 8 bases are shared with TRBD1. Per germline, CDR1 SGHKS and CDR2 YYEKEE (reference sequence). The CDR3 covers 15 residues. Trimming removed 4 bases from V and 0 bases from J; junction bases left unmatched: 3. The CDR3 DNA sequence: TGTGCCAGCAGCAAGACAGGGGATAGCAATCAGCCCCAGCATTTT. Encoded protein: CASSKTGDSNQPQHF.

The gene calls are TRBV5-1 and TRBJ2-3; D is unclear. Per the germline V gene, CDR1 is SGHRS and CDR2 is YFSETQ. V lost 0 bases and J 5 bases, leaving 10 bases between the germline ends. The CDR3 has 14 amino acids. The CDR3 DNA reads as TGCGCCAGCAGCTTGGGTGGGGATGGAGATACGCAGTATTTT. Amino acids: CASSLGGDGDTQYF. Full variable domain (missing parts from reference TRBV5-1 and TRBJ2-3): KAGVTQTPRYLIKTRGQQVTLSCSPISGHRSVSWYQQTPGQGLQFLFEYFSETQRNKGNFPGRFSGRQFSNSRSEMNVSTLELGDSALYLCASSLGGDGDTQYFGPGTRLTVL.

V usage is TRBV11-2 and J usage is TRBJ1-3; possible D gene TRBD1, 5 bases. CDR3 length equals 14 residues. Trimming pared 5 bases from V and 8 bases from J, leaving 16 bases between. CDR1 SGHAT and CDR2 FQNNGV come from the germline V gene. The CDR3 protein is CASSSSQLGDTIYF. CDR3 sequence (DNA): TGTGCCAGCAGCAGCAGCCAACTGGGGGACACCATATATTTT.

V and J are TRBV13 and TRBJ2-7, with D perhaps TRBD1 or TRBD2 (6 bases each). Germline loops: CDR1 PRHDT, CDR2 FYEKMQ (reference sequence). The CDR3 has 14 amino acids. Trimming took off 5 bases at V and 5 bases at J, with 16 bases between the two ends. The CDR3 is CASSTRGGGDEQYF. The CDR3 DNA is TGTGCCAGCAGCACCCGAGGAGGGGGAGACGAGCAGTACTTC.

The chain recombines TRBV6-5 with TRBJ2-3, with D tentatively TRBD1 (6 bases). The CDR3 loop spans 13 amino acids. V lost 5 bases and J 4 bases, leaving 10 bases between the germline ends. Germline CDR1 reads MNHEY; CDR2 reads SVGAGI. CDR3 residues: CASSRRQADTQYF. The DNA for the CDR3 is TGTGCCAGCAGTAGACGACAGGCAGATACGCAGTATTTT.

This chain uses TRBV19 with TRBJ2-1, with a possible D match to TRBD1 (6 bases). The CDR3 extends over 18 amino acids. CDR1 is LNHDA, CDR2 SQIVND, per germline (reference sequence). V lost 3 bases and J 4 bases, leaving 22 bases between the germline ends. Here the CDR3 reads CASSMGALRARVYNEQFF. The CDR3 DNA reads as TGTGCCAGTAGTATGGGGGCACTCAGAGCGAGGGTATACAATGAGCAGTTCTTC. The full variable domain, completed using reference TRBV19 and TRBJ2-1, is DGGITQSPKYLFRKEGQNVTLSCEQNLNHDAMYWYRQDPGQGLRLIYYSQIVNDFQKGDIAEGYSVSREKKESFPLTVTSAQKNPTAFYLCASSMGALRARVYNEQFFGPGTRLTVL.

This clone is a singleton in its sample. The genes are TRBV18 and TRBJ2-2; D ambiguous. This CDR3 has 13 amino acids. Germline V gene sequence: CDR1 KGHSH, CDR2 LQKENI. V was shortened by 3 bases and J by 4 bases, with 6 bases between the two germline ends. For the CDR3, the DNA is TGTGCCAGCTCACCGGGGTCCACCGGGGAGCTGTTTTTT. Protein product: CASSPGSTGELFF.

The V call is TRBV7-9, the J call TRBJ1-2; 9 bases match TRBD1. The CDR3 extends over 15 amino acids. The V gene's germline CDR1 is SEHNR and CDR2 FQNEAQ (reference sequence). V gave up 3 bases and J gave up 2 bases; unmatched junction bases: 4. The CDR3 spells CASSFSGTGNYGYTF. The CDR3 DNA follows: TGTGCCAGCAGCTTTAGCGGGACAGGGAACTATGGCTACACCTTC.

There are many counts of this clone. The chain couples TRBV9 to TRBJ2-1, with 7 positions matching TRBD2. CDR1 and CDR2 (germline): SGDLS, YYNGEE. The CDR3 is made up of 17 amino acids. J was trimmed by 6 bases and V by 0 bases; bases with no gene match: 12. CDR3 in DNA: TGTGCCAGCAGCGTAGAAGTCCGGGCGGGAGAGGGCAATGAGCAGTTCTTC. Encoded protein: CASSVEVRAGEGNEQFF.

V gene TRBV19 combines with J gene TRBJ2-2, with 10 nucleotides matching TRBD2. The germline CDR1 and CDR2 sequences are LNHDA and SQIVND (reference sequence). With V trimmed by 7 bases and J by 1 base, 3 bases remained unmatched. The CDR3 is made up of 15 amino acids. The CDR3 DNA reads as TGTGCCAGTATCAGGACTAGCGGGAACACCGGGGAGCTGTTTTTT. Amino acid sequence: CASIRTSGNTGELFF.

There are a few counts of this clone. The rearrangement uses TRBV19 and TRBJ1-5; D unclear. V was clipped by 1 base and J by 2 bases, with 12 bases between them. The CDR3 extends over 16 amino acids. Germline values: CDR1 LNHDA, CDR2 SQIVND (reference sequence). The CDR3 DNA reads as TGTGCCAGTAGTATAGTCCGGGGTTGGGGCAATCAGCCCCAGCATTTT. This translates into CASSIVRGWGNQPQHF.

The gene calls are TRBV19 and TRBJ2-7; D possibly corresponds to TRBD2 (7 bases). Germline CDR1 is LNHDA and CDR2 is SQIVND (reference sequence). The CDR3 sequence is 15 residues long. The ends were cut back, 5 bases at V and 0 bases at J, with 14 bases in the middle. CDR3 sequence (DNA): TGTGCCAGTAGTTGGGGGCGGGAGTCCTCCTACGAGCAGTACTTC. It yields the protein CASSWGRESSYEQYF.

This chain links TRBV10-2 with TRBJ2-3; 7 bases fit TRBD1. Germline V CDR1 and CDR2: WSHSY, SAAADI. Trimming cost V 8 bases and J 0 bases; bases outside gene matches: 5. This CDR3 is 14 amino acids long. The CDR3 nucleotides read TGCGCCAGCCTACGGGGACAGAGCACAGATACGCAGTATTTT. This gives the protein CASLRGQSTDTQYF.

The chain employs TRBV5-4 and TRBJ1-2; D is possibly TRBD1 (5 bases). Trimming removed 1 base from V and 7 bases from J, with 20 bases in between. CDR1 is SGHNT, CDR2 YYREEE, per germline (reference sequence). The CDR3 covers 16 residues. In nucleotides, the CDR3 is TGTGCCAGCAGCTTGTCTCCCCAATCTCAGGGTGTTGGCTACACCTTC. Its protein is CASSLSPQSQGVGYTF.

The CDR3 nucleotides read TGTGCCAGCGGGACTAGCGGAAACAATGAGCAGTTCTTC. Protein sequence: CASGTSGNNEQFF. This rearrangement joins TRBV25-1 to TRBJ2-1; the match to TRBD2 covers 11 bases. This CDR3 region has 13 residues. J lost 5 bases, V lost 8 bases, and 2 bases had no gene match. Germline CDR1 reads MGHDK; CDR2 reads SYGVNS.

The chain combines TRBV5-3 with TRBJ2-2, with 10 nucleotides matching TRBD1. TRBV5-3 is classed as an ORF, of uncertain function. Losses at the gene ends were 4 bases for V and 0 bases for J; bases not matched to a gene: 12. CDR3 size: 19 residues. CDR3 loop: CARSLTWAGTGANTGELFF. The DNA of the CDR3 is TGTGCCAGAAGCCTTACTTGGGCCGGGACAGGGGCGAACACCGGGGAGCTGTTTTTT.

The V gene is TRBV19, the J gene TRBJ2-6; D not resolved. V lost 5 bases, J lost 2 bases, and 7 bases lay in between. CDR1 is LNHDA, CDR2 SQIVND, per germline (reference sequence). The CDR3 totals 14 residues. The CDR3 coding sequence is TGTGCCAGTAGTCTTGAAACTGGGGCCAACGTCCTGACTTTC. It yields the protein CASSLETGANVLTF.

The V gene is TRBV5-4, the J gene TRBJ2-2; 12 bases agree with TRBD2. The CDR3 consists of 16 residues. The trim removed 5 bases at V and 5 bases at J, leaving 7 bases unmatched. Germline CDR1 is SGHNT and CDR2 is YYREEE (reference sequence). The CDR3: CASRTLAGGRTGELFF. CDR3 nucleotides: TGTGCCAGCAGAACTCTAGCGGGAGGGCGGACCGGGGAGCTGTTTTTT.

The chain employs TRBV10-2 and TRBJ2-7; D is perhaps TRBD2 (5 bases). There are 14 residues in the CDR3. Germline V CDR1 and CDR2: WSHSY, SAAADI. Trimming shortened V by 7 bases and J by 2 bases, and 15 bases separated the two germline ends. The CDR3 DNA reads TGCGCCAGCACCTCCGAGGGCGGACCCTACGAGCAGTACTTC. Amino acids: CASTSEGGPYEQYF.

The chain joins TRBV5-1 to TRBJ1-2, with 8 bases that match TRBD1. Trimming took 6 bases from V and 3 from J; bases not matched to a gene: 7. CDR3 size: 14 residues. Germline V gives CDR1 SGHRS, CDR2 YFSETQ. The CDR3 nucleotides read TGCGCCAGCACCCCGACAGGGGCGGACTATGGCTACACCTTC. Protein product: CASTPTGADYGYTF. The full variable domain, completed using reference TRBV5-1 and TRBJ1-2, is KAGVTQTPRYLIKTRGQQVTLSCSPISGHRSVSWYQQTPGQGLQFLFEYFSETQRNKGNFPGRFSGRQFSNSRSEMNVSTLELGDSALYLCASTPTGADYGYTFGSGTRLTVV.